The present T cell receptor (beta chain) was sequenced within a study of OX40 agonist ivuxolimab in advanced cancers. Here immunoSEQ multiplex PCR was the method, and the copy in TCRdb shows in-frame clones only, minus some. Here the sample spans roughly 89,000 clones, over 80% being singletons. The V end was cut by 2 bases, the J end by 9 bases, with 24 bases between. The germline V gene encodes CDR1 SGHTS and CDR2 YDEGEE. The CDR3 loop spans 16 amino acids. Here the sequenced sample was CD4+ or CD8+ T cells sorted from blood, taken in a trial of the OX40 agonist ivuxolimab. The receptor's source is an adult with an advanced solid tumor such as melanoma, head and neck, liver or kidney cancer. The V call is TRBV5-8, the J call TRBJ2-7, with D maybe TRBD1 (6 bases). In nucleotides, the CDR3 is TGTGCCAGCAGCTTATCGGGACAATCAACTGGGGATTGGCAGTACTTC. Translating it yields CASSLSGQSTGDWQYF.